This entry describes one T cell receptor beta chain. The data derive from a study of T cell changes during pregnancy in multiple sclerosis. Here immunoSEQ multiplex PCR was the method, and the copy in TCRdb shows in-frame clones only, minus some. The data hold around 60,000 clones, with about 94% observed a single time. J gave up 3 bases and V 2 bases, and 6 bases lay outside the gene matches. Germline values: CDR1 KGHSH, CDR2 LQKENI. CDR3 length: 15 amino acids. The source is a female donor in good health, enrolled as a control in a pregnancy study. Sequencing was performed on peripheral blood, taken in the third trimester of pregnancy. The rearrangement joins TRBV18 to TRBJ2-7, with 8 positions matching TRBD1. Here the CDR3 DNA reads TGTGCCAGCTCACCAAGTGAAGGACAGGGCTACGAGCAGTACTTC. Translation gives CASSPSEGQGYEQYF.